The 20 T cell receptor beta chains in this list originate from one sample, sequenced in a study of cytomegalovirus exposure and HLA in healthy donors. Produced via immunoSEQ multiplex PCR; TCRdb's table is partial and in-frame only. The sample holds some 110,000 clones, about 88% seen once. Sequencing was performed on PBMCs. Every receptor here comes from a woman aged 18-29 years in good health and CMV-seropositive.

Here the CDR3 DNA reads TGTGCCAGCAGCTCCCCGGGACAAAGAAAACTGTTTTTT. Protein sequence: CASSSPGQRKLFF. The chain uses TRBV11-3 and TRBJ1-4; perhaps TRBD1 as D (6 bases). V lost 4 bases and J lost 10, with 13 bases in between. This CDR3 is built from 13 residues. Germline loops: CDR1 SGHNT, CDR2 YENEEA.

This clone was counted a few times. This chain connects TRBV30 to TRBJ2-5, with D uncertain. Trimming removed 1 base from V and 2 bases from J, with 8 bases in between. This CDR3 contains 13 residues. Germline values: CDR1 GTSNPN, CDR2 SVGIG (reference sequence). The CDR3 loop reads CAWSGIAQETQYF. The CDR3 region has the DNA TGTGCCTGGAGTGGGATAGCTCAAGAGACCCAGTACTTC. The variable domain in full, completed from reference TRBV30 and TRBJ2-5, reads SQTIHQWPATLVQPVGSPLSLECTVEGTSNPNLYWYRQAAGRGLQLLFYSVGIGQISSEVPQNLSASRPQDRQFILSSKKLLLSDSGFYLCAWSGIAQETQYFGPGTRLLVL.

The chain's CDR3 is CASSIADSSGANVLTF. Here the CDR3 DNA reads TGTGCCAGTAGTATTGCCGACAGCTCTGGGGCCAACGTCCTGACTTTC. This sequence joins TRBV19 and TRBJ2-6; D is perhaps TRBD1 (5 bases). Germline loops: CDR1 LNHDA, CDR2 SQIVND (reference sequence). The ends were cut back, 3 bases at V and 0 bases at J, with 9 bases in the middle. The CDR3 is 16 residues long.

This rearrangement joins TRBV27 to TRBJ2-7; D possibly corresponds to TRBD1 (5 bases). This CDR3 region has 14 residues. Per the germline V gene, CDR1 is MNHEY and CDR2 is SMNVEV (reference sequence). V was clipped by 5 bases and J by 2 bases, with 13 bases between them. Here the CDR3 DNA reads TGTGCCAGCAGTGACAGTGCATCTCCCTACGAGCAGTACTTC. Protein: CASSDSASPYEQYF.

The V gene is TRBV5-5, the J gene TRBJ2-1; the match to TRBD1 covers 11 bases. The CDR3 covers 15 residues. The germline V gene has CDR1 SGHKS and CDR2 YYEKEE (reference sequence). The trim removed 3 bases at V and 8 bases at J, leaving 7 bases unmatched. CDR3 sequence reads: CASSSWTGGRDEQFF. The CDR3 region has the DNA TGTGCCAGCAGCTCTTGGACAGGGGGCCGAGATGAGCAGTTCTTC. Combining the CDR3 with reference TRBV5-5 and TRBJ2-1 gives the whole variable domain DAGVTQSPTHLIKTRGQQVTLRCSPISGHKSVSWYQQVLGQGPQFIFQYYEKEERGRGNFPDRFSARQFPNYSSELNVNALLLGDSALYLCASSSWTGGRDEQFFGPGTRLTVL.

The rearrangement joins TRBV7-9 to TRBJ2-2; a weak D match, TRBD1 (6 bases). Trimming took 8 bases from V and 3 from J, leaving 10 bases between them. This CDR3 comprises 13 residues. Germline values: CDR1 SEHNR, CDR2 FQNEAQ (reference sequence). The CDR3 region has the DNA TGTGCCAGCTGGGGGCGCCACACCGGGGAGCTGTTTTTT. It specifies CASWGRHTGELFF.

V usage is TRBV19 and J usage is TRBJ1-2; D possibly corresponds to TRBD1 (6 bases). V gave up 3 bases and J gave up 4 bases, with 12 bases separating them. This CDR3 is 14 amino acids long. The V gene's germline CDR1 is LNHDA and CDR2 SQIVND (reference sequence). The CDR3, as DNA: TGTGCCAGTAGTATGGACAGCCCCTTCTATGGCTACACCTTC. It specifies CASSMDSPFYGYTF.

The chain links TRBV11-3 to TRBJ2-7, with a possible D match to TRBD1 (5 bases). From germline, CDR1 is SGHNT and CDR2 YENEEA. This CDR3 is built from 17 residues. V shed 4 bases and J shed 2 bases, with 21 bases lying between them. CDR3 sequence reads: CASSSIAVRGSTYEQYF. The CDR3 DNA follows: TGTGCCAGCAGCTCGATAGCCGTAAGGGGCTCGACCTACGAGCAGTACTTC.

This clone was picked up a small number of times. The rearrangement links TRBV10-3 to TRBJ1-2; D is ambiguous. The V and J ends lost 10 bases and 4 bases respectively, with 13 bases between them. This CDR3 comprises 12 residues. Germline assignment: CDR1 ENHRY and CDR2 SYGVKD. The CDR3 here is CASGRPGYGYTF. The CDR3 region has the DNA TGTGCCAGCGGGAGGCCAGGCTATGGCTACACCTTC.

The V gene is TRBV28, the J gene TRBJ2-7, with D possibly being TRBD2 (6 bases). The CDR3 consists of 12 residues. Germline values: CDR1 MDHEN, CDR2 SYDVKM. The CDR3 spells CETRGGPYEQYF. DNA for the CDR3: TGTGAGACACGGGGAGGTCCCTACGAGCAGTACTTC.

This clone showed up just once. The chain carries TRBV2 and TRBJ1-2, with 8 bases lining up with TRBD1. The germline gives CDR1 SNHLY, CDR2 FYNNEI. V lost 4 bases, J lost 1 base, and 5 bases stayed unmatched. The CDR3 has 15 amino acids. CDR3 residues: CASSGRGLRNYGYTF. DNA for the CDR3: TGTGCCAGCAGTGGCAGGGGGCTCCGTAACTATGGCTACACCTTC.

The chain links TRBV21-1 to TRBJ1-2; whether TRBD1, the table's D call, matches the DNA was not checked. TRBV21-1 is a known pseudogene. The CDR3 is made up of 14 amino acids. The CDR3 DNA reads as TGTGCCAGCATCAATTATCAGGGGAACTATGGCTACACCTTC. This codes for CASINYQGNYGYTF.

V is TRBV18 and J is TRBJ2-7; maybe TRBD2 (6 bases). Per germline, CDR1 KGHSH and CDR2 LQKENI. V lost 0 bases, J lost 7 bases, and 7 bases lay in between. This CDR3 has 12 residues. The CDR3 is CASSPPGREQYF. CDR3 in DNA: TGTGCCAGCTCACCACCCGGGAGAGAGCAGTACTTC.

This clone has just a few counts. The chain joins TRBV6-5 to TRBJ1-5; unclear D gene. The V gene's germline CDR1 is MNHEY and CDR2 SVGAGI. V was cut by 0 bases and J by 3 bases, with 9 bases left in between. The length of the CDR3 is 15 residues. This CDR3 reads CASSYSAGPNQPQHF. The CDR3 DNA reads as TGTGCCAGCAGTTACTCGGCAGGCCCCAATCAGCCCCAGCATTTT.

This rearrangement joins TRBV28 to TRBJ2-5; 8 bases are a match to TRBD1. CDR1 MDHEN and CDR2 SYDVKM come from the germline V gene. There are 16 residues in the CDR3. V dropped 6 bases and J dropped 10; count of bases not matched to a gene: 19. CDR3 sequence reads: CASRTGTGDPTWSQYF. The CDR3 DNA sequence: TGTGCCAGCAGAACCGGGACAGGTGACCCCACGTGGAGCCAGTACTTC.

The chain couples TRBV4-1 to TRBJ2-1; 12 bases match TRBD2. In germline, CDR1 is MGHRA, CDR2 YSYEKL. J gave up 9 bases and V 6 bases, and 6 bases lay outside the gene matches. The CDR3 sequence is 14 residues long. CDR3 DNA: TGCGCCAGCAGGCTAGCGGGGGGGCCGGGTGAGCAGTTCTTC. Encoded protein: CASRLAGGPGEQFF.

The chain joins TRBV7-8 to TRBJ1-2; D possibly corresponds to TRBD1 (5 bases). CDR1 is SGHVS and CDR2 is FQNEAQ in the germline V gene. V was trimmed by 0 bases and J by 7 bases, leaving 15 bases between them. CDR3 length: 15 residues. The CDR3 is CASSLARSRDGGYTF. CDR3 nucleotides: TGTGCCAGCAGCTTAGCTCGGAGCAGGGATGGTGGCTACACCTTC.

On this clone: One junction end disagrees with the germline gene, perhaps due to a read error. The chain employs TRBV28 and TRBJ1-1; TRBD1 matches 7 bases. The germline gives CDR1 MDHEN, CDR2 SYDVKM. The CDR3 consists of 13 residues. In nucleotides, the CDR3 is TGTGCCAGCAGCGACAGGGAGAACCCTGAAGCTTTCTTT. It yields the protein CASSDRENPEAFF.

The chain carries TRBV7-3 and TRBJ2-7, with D unresolved. CDR1 and CDR2 (germline): SGHTA, FQGTGA. V was trimmed by 5 bases and J by 6 bases, leaving 11 bases between them. The CDR3 is 12 residues long. CDR3 sequence (DNA): TGTGCCAGCAGCCCGTCGGGTTCCGAGCAGTACTTC. It is translated as CASSPSGSEQYF.

The table lists this clone with a few counts. The V call is TRBV11-2, the J call TRBJ2-7; TRBD1 matches at 9 bases. Trimming removed 4 bases from V and 0 bases from J; junction bases left unmatched: 4. CDR1 is SGHAT, CDR2 FQNNGV, per germline. The CDR3 sequence is 15 residues long. The CDR3: CASSSRTGDSYEQYF. The CDR3 DNA sequence: TGTGCCAGCAGCTCACGGACAGGGGACTCCTACGAGCAGTACTTC.